Presented here are 3 T cell receptor beta chains from one specimen sequenced in a study of T-cell reconstitution after alpha-beta-depleted transplantation in children. This sample's TCRbeta library carried unique molecular identifier barcodes. TCRdb re-called the PCR reads through MiXCR, storing one row per CDR3 protein. The sample has under 750,000 distinct CDR3 sequences, 20% to 25% seen once. Source: PBMCs, mostly from graft donor cells, taken 360 days after TCRalphabeta/CD19-depleted stem cell transplant. These receptors were taken from a boy under two years old who had a stem cell transplant for acute myeloid leukemia, so the T cells may come from the graft donor.

The table lists this clonotype with a few counts. The genes are TRBV20-1 and TRBJ2-3; 11 positions match TRBD2. V lost 3 bases to trimming and J lost 0 bases; unmatched junction nucleotides: 11. Germline V gene lookup returns CDR1 DFQATT and CDR2 SNEGSKA (reference sequence). The CDR3 consists of 18 residues. In nucleotides, the CDR3 is TGCAGTGCTAGTTGGCTAGCGGGGGGCCGGTCCAGCACAGATACGCAGTATTTT. Translating gives CSASWLAGGRSSTDTQYF.

The chain links TRBV12-3 or TRBV12-4 to TRBJ1-2; 8 bases are shared with TRBD1. This CDR3 has 15 amino acids. With 1 base clipped from V and 4 bases from J, the junction kept 5 bases outside the gene matches. CDR3 DNA sequence: TGTGCCAGCAGTTTAGGGACAGGGTTGTCCTATGGCTACACCTTC. Protein: CASSLGTGLSYGYTF.

This clonotype was counted many times. The V gene is TRBV24-1, the J gene TRBJ2-1, with D perhaps given as TRBD1 or TRBD2 (5 bases each). There are 13 residues in the CDR3. CDR1 and CDR2 from the germline V gene are KGHDR and SFDVKD. V was clipped by 8 bases and J by 9 bases, with 16 bases between them. CDR3 sequence (DNA): TGTGCCACCAAGGGGACGGAGGTAGGTGAGCAGTTCTTC. This translates into CATKGTEVGEQFF.